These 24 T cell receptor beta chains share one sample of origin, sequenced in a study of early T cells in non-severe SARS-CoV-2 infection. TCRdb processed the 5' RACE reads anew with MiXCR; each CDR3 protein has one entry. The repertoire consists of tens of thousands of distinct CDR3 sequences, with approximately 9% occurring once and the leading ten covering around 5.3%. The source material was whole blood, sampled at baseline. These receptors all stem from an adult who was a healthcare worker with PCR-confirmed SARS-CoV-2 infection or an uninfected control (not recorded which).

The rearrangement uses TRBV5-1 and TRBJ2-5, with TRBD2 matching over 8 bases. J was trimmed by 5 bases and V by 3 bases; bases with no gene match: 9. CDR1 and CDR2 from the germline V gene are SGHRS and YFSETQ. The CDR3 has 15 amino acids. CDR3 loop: CASSSLGGAVETQYF. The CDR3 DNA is TGCGCCAGCAGCTCTCTCGGGGGGGCCGTGGAGACCCAGTACTTC. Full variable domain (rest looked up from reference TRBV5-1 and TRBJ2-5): KAGVTQTPRYLIKTRGQQVTLSCSPISGHRSVSWYQQTPGQGLQFLFEYFSETQRNKGNFPGRFSGRQFSNSRSEMNVSTLELGDSALYLCASSSLGGAVETQYFGPGTRLLVL.

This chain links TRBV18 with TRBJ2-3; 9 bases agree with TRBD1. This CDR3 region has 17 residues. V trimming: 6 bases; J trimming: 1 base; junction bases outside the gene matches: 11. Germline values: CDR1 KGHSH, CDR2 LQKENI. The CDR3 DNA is TGTGCCAGCTCGTATATCCGACAGGGGGGACGCACAGATACGCAGTATTTT. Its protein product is CASSYIRQGGRTDTQYF.

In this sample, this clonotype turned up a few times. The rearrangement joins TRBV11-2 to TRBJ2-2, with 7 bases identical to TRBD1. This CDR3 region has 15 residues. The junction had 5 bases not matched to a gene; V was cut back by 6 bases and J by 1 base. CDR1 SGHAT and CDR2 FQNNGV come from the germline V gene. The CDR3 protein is CASRPQGMNTGELFF. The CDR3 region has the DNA TGTGCCAGCAGGCCACAGGGGATGAACACCGGGGAGCTGTTTTTT. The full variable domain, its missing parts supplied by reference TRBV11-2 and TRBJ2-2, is EAGVAQSPRYKIIEKRQSVAFWCNPISGHATLYWYQQILGQGPKLLIQFQNNGVVDDSQLPKDRFSAERLKGVDSTLKIQPAKLEDSAVYLCASRPQGMNTGELFFGEGSRLTVL.

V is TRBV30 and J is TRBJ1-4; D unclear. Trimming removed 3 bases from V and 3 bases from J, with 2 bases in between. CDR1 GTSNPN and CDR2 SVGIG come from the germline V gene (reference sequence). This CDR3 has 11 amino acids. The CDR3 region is CAWSANEKLFF. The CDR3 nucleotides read TGTGCCTGGAGCGCTAATGAAAAACTGTTTTTT.

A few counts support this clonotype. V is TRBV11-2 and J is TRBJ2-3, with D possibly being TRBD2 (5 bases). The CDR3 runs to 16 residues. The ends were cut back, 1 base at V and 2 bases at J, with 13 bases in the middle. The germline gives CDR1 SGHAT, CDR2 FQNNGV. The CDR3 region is CASSLAGKRPTDTQYF. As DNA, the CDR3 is TGTGCCAGCAGCTTAGCGGGGAAGCGACCCACAGATACGCAGTATTTT.

CDR3 amino acids: CASSPPTGDGANVLTF. The DNA for the CDR3 is TGTGCCAGCTCACCACCAACAGGGGATGGGGCCAACGTCCTGACTTTC. The rearrangement links TRBV18 to TRBJ2-6, with TRBD1 identical over 7 bases. The CDR3 covers 16 residues. V gave up 0 bases and J gave up 3 bases; unmatched junction bases: 2. CDR1 and CDR2 from the germline V gene are KGHSH and LQKENI.

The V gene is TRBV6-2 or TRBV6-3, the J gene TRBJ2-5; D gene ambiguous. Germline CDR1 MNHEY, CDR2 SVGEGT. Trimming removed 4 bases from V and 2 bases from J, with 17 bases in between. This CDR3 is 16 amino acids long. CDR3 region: CASSSRPSIIQETQYF. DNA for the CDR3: TGTGCCAGCAGTTCCCGACCGTCGATCATACAAGAGACCCAGTACTTC.

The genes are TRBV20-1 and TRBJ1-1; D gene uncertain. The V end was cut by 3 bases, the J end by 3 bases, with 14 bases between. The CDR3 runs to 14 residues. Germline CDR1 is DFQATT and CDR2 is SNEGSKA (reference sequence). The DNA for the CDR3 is TGCAGTGCTAGGAGGCCCTCTCGGGACACTGAAGCTTTCTTT. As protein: CSARRPSRDTEAFF.

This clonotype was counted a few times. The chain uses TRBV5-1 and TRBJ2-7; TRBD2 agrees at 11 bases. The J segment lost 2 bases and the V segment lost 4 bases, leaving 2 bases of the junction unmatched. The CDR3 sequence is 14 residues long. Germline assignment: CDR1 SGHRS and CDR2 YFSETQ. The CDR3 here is CASSQTSGTYEQYF. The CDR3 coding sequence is TGCGCCAGCAGCCAGACTAGCGGGACCTACGAGCAGTACTTC.

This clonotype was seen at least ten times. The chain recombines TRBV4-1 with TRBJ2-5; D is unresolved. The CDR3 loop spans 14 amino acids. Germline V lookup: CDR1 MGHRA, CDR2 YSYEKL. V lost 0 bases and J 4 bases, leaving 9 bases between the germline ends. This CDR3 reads CASSQDSWRETQYF. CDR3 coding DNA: TGCGCCAGCAGCCAAGATAGTTGGAGAGAGACCCAGTACTTC.

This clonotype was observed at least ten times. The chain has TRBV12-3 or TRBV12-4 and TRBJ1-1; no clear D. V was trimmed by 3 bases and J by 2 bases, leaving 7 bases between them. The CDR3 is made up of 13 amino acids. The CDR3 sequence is CASSFERNTEAFF. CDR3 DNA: TGTGCCAGCAGTTTCGAACGTAACACTGAAGCTTTCTTT.

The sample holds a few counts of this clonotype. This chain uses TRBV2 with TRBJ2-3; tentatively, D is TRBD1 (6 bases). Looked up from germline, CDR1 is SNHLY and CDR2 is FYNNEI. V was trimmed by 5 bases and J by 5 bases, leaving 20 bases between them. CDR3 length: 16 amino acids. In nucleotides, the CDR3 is TGTGCCAGCAGTCACCGGGACACCCAAGTGGAAGATACGCAGTATTTT. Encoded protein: CASSHRDTQVEDTQYF.

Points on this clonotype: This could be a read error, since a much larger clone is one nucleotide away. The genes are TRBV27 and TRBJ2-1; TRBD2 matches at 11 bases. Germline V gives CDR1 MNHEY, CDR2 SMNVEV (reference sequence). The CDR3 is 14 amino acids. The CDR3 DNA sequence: TGTGTCAGCAGTGATGGGACTAGCGGCAATGAGCAGTTCTTC. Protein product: CVSSDGTSGNEQFF.

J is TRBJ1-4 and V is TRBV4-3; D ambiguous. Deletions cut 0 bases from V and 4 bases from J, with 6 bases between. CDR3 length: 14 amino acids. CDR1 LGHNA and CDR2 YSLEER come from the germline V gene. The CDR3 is CASSQEGYNEKLFF. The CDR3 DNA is TGCGCCAGCAGCCAAGAGGGGTATAATGAAAAACTGTTTTTT.

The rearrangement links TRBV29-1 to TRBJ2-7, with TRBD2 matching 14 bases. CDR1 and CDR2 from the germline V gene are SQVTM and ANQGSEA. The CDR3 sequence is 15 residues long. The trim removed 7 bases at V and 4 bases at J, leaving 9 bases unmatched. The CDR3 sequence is CSAARGTSGSYEQYF. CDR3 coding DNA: TGCAGCGCTGCGAGGGGGACTAGCGGGAGTTACGAGCAGTACTTC.

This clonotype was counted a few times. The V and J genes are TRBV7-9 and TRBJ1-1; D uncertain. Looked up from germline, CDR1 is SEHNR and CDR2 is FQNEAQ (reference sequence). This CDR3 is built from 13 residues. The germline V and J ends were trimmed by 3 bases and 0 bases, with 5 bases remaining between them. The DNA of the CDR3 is TGTGCCAGCAGCTTTGGGATGAACACTGAAGCTTTCTTT. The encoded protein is CASSFGMNTEAFF.

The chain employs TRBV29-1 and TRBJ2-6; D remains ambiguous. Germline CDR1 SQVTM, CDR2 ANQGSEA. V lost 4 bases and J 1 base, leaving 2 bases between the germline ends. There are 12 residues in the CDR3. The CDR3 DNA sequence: TGCAGCGTTGTTTCTGGGGCCAACGTCCTGACTTTC. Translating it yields CSVVSGANVLTF.

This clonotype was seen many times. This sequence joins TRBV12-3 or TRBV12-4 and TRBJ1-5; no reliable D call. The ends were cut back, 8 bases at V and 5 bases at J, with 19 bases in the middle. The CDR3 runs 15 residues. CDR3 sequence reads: CASGREGQPYQPQHF. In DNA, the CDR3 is TGTGCCAGCGGGCGGGAAGGGCAGCCCTATCAGCCCCAGCATTTT.

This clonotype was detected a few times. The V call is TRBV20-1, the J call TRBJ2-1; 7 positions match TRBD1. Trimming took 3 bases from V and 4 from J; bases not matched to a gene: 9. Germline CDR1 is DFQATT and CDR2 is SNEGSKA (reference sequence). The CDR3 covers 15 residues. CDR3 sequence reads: CSASWLQGSYNEQFF. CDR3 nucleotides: TGCAGTGCTAGCTGGTTACAGGGGTCATACAATGAGCAGTTCTTC.

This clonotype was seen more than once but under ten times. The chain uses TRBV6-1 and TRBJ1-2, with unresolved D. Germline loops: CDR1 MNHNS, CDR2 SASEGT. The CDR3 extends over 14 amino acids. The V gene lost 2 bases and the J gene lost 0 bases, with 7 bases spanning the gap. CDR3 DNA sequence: TGTGCCAGCAGTGAAACGACACCTAACTATGGCTACACCTTC. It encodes CASSETTPNYGYTF.

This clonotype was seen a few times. As DNA, the CDR3 is TGTGCCAGCAGCTTGGAACAGGGCTACAATCAGCCCCAGCATTTT. Translated: CASSLEQGYNQPQHF. The chain employs TRBV5-6 and TRBJ1-5; the D gene is possibly TRBD1 (6 bases). In germline, CDR1 is SGHDT, CDR2 YYEEEE. The CDR3 sequence is 15 residues long. The V end lost 0 bases, the J end lost 3 bases, and 10 bases lay between the germline ends. Looking up the rest from reference TRBV5-6 and TRBJ1-5 gives the full variable domain: DAGVTQSPTHLIKTRGQQVTLRCSPKSGHDTVSWYQQALGQGPQFIFQYYEEEERQRGNFPDRFSGHQFPNYSSELNVNALLLGDSALYLCASSLEQGYNQPQHFGDGTRLSIL.

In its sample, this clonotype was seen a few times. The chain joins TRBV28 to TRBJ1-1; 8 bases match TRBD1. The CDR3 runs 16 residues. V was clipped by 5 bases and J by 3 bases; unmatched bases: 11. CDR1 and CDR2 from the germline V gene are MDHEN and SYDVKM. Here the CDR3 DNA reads TGTGCCAGCAGTCCGGTCAACGGACAGGGAGACACTGAAGCTTTCTTT. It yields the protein CASSPVNGQGDTEAFF.

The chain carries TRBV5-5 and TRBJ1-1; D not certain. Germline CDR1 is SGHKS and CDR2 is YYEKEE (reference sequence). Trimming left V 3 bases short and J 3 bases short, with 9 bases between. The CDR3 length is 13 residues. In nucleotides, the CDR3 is TGTGCCAGCAGCTCGCCCGGATACACTGAAGCTTTCTTT. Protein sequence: CASSSPGYTEAFF.

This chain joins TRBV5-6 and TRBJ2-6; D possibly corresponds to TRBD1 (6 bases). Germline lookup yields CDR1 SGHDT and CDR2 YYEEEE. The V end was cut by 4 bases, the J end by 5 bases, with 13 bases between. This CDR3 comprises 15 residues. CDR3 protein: CASSPIQGWANVLTF. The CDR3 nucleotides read TGTGCCAGCAGCCCAATACAGGGCTGGGCCAACGTCCTGACTTTC.